This TCR beta chain was captured in a study of T cells in Graves' hyperthyroidism and ophthalmopathy. Whole-study findings and limits: Within blood appeared most thyroid clonotypes that had expanded above 0.001.

Researchers took RNA transcripts and amplified the TCR beta CDR3 regions from them. First-round RT-PCR targeting the TCR CDR3 was performed with the HTBI primer set. From the multiplex PCR reads, TCRdb called clonotypes with MiXCR, one entry per CDR3 protein. The sample contains hundreds of thousands of distinct CDR3 sequences, around a fifth of which appear only once. Disease lasting under 3 months, a NOSPECS grade of at least 4, and a Clinical Activity Score of at least 3 were features of the ophthalmopathy patients. The CDR3 contains 15 residues. Trimming took 4 bases from V and 1 from J, leaving 13 bases between them. CDR1 and CDR2 (germline): SGHTA, FQGTGA. This clonotype has more than one count but fewer than ten. The antigen remains unidentified.

The origin of this receptor is a woman in her seventies with Graves' ophthalmopathy. Input material: blood. This chain joins TRBV7-3 and TRBJ1-1; D uncertain. The CDR3: CASSSETRWNTEAFF. The CDR3 coding sequence is TGTGCCAGCAGCTCCGAGACCCGTTGGAACACTGAAGCTTTCTTT.